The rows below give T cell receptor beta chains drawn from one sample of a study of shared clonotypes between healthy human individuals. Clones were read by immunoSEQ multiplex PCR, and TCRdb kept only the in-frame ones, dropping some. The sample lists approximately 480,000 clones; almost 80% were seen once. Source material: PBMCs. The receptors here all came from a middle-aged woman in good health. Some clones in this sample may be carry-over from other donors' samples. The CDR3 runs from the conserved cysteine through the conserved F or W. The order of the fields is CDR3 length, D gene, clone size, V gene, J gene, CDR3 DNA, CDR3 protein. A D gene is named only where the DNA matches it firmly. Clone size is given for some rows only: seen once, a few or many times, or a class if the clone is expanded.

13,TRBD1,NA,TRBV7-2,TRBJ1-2,TGTGCCAGCAGTATTGCAGGGGGTTATGGCTACACCTTC,CASSIAGGYGYTF
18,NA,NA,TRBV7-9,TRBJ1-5,TGTGCCAGCAGCCCTCAGAGGGGCGCTGACTTTGGTAATCAGCCCCAGCATTTT,CASSPQRGADFGNQPQHF
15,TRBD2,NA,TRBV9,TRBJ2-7,TGTGCCAGCAGCGTCGGACTAGCGGGAGCGTACGAGCAGTACTTC,CASSVGLAGAYEQYF
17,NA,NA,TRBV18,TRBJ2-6,TGTGCCAGCTCACCACCGGTGGTAACTTCTGGGGCCAACGTCCTGACTTTC,CASSPPVVTSGANVLTF
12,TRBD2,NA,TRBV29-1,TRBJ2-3,TGCAGCGTTTCGGCGGGAGGAGATACGCAGTATTTT,CSVSAGGDTQYF
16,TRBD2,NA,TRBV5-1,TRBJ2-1,TGCGCCAGCAGCCTCTCCGGGGCGGGAGGGTACAATGAGCAGTTCTTC,CASSLSGAGGYNEQFF
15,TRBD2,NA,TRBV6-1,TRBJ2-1,TGTGCCAGCACCAGCGGGAGATCCCACTACAATGAGCAGTTCTTC,CASTSGRSHYNEQFF
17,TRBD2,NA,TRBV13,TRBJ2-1,TGTGCCAGCAGCCCCCGGGCCGGGACTAGCGGGAGGAATGAGCAGTTCTTC,CASSPRAGTSGRNEQFF
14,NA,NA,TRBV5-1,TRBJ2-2,TGCGCCAGCAGCTACAGGGTAGGGACCGGGGAGCTGTTTTTT,CASSYRVGTGELFF
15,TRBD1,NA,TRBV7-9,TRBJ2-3,TGTGCCAGCAGCTTCGGGACAGACCCCACAGATACGCAGTATTTT,CASSFGTDPTDTQYF
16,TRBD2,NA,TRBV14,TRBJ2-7,TGTGCCAGTAGCCAAGTTCTAGCGGGAGGCGTGGACGAGCAGTACTTC,CASSQVLAGGVDEQYF
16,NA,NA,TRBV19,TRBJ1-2,TGTGCCAGTAGTATAGATCGCGGGGGCGCAGGCTATGGCTACACCTTC,CASSIDRGGAGYGYTF
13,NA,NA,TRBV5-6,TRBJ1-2,TGTGCCAGCAGCTTATGGGGGGCATATGGCTACACCTTC,CASSLWGAYGYTF
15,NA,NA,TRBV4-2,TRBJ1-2,TGTGCCAGCAGCCGCGAAAGGCAGGGATACTATGGCTACACCTTC,CASSRERQGYYGYTF
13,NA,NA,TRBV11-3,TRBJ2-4,TGTGCCAGCAGCTCCAATAACATGGACATTCAGTACTTC,CASSSNNMDIQYF
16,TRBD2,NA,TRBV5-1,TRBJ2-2,TGCGCCAGCAGCTCACTAGCGGGCGAAGGGGTCGGGGAGCTGTTTTTT,CASSSLAGEGVGELFF
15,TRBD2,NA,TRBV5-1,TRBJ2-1,TGCGCCAGCAGCTTGGCCACTCTAGCGGGAGATGAGCAGTTCTTC,CASSLATLAGDEQFF
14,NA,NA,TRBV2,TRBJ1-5,TGTGCCAGCAGCGGGGGGTTGAGCAATCAGCCCCAGCATTTT,CASSGGLSNQPQHF
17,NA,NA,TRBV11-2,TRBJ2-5,TGTGCCAGCAGCTTAGGAGATCTGAATTGGTACCAAGAGACCCAGTACTTC,CASSLGDLNWYQETQYF
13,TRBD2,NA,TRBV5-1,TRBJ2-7,TGCGCCAGCAGCGCCAGCGGGAAATTTGAGCAGTACTTC,CASSASGKFEQYF
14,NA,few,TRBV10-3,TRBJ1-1,TGTGCCATACGTTTTGACAGATCGAACACTGAAGCTTTCTTT,CAIRFDRSNTEAFF
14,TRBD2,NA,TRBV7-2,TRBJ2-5,TGTGCCAGCAGCCAAACCGGGACTAGCGCCCGCCCTTACTTC,CASSQTGTSARPYF
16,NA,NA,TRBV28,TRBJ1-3,TGTGCCAGCATCACTGGACGGAGAGTCTCTGGAAACACCATATATTTT,CASITGRRVSGNTIYF
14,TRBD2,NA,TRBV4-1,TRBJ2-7,TGCGCCAGCAGCGATAGCGGGGGGGCCGGCGAGCAGTACTTC,CASSDSGGAGEQYF
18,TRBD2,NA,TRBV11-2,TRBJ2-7,TGTGCCAGCAGCTTAGTCGGCCCTGGACTAGCGGGAAGGGACGAGCAGTACTTC,CASSLVGPGLAGRDEQYF
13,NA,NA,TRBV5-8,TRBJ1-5,TGTGCCAGCAGCGAGGGGGGGAGACAGCCCCAGCATTTT,CASSEGGRQPQHF
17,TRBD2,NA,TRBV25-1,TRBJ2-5,TGTGCCAGCAGTGAAGCCCAGGTCGCGGGGGGAGAAGAGACCCAGTACTTC,CASSEAQVAGGEETQYF
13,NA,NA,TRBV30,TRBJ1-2,TGTGCCTGGAGTGGCGGGAACAACTATGGCTACACCTTC,CAWSGGNNYGYTF
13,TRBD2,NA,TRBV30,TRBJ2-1,TGTGCCTGGAGGGTGGCGGGAGGGTTGGCGCAGTTCTTC,CAWRVAGGLAQFF
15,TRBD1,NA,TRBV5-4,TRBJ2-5,TGTGCCAGCAGCTCCACTAAGGGGGCGCGGGAGACCCAGTACTTC,CASSSTKGARETQYF
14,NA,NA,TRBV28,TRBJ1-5,TGTGCCAGCAGTTTGAGTATTGGCAATCAGCCCCAGCATTTT,CASSLSIGNQPQHF
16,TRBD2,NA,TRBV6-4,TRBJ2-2,TGTGCCAGCAGGCGTCGGACTAGCGGGAAAACCGGGGAGCTGTTTTTT,CASRRRTSGKTGELFF
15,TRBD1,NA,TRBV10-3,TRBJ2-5,TGTGCCATCAGCTCCCCCCACAGGGGAAGAGAGACCCAGTACTTC,CAISSPHRGRETQYF
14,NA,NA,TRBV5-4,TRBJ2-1,TGTGCCAGCAGCTTACTAGATGGAGACAATGAGCAGTTCTTC,CASSLLDGDNEQFF
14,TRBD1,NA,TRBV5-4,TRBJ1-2,TGTGCCAGCAGCTTGGACAGGGGGAACTATGGCTACACCTTC,CASSLDRGNYGYTF
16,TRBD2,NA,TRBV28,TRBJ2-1,TGTGCCAGCAGCCCCCAGGGACTAGATGTCTACAATGAGCAGTTCTTC,CASSPQGLDVYNEQFF
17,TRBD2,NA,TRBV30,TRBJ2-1,TGTGCCTGGATCCGACCCGGACTAGCGGACTATCGGGGTGAGCAGTTCTTC,CAWIRPGLADYRGEQFF
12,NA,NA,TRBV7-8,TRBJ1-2,TGTGCCAGCAGCTTAGCGGGGGATGGCTACACCTTC,CASSLAGDGYTF
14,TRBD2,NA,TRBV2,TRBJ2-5,TGTGCCAGCAGTGACATAGCGGGAGGGGAGACCCAGTACTTC,CASSDIAGGETQYF
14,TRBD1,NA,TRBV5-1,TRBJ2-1,TGCGCCAGCAGCCAGGACAGGGGTCAGGGTGAGCAGTTCTTC,CASSQDRGQGEQFF
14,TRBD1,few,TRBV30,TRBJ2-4,TGTGCCTGGACGACAGGGGGGGCCAAAAACATTCAGTACTTC,CAWTTGGAKNIQYF